The present T cell receptor beta chain was sequenced within a study of blood T cell repertoires in COVID-19. Study background: Sources were T cells, B-cell-depleted T cells, or PBMCs; the material itself was cDNA or gDNA.

Profiled with immunoSEQ multiplex PCR; TCRdb holds only in-frame clones, not every one. The sample consists of some 330,000 clones, about 92% of them appearing once. Trimming cost V 7 bases and J 2 bases; bases outside gene matches: 7. CDR1 is MNHEY, CDR2 SMNVEV, per germline (reference sequence). This CDR3 is built from 15 residues. The sample consisted of PBMCs or T cells enriched from blood (not recorded which). This clonotype originated in a woman in her 30s who had recovered from COVID-19. The genes are TRBV27 and TRBJ2-1; TRBD2 agrees at 8 bases. This CDR3 is CASTLGGGTYNEQFF. CDR3 in DNA: TGTGCCAGCACCCTCGGCGGGGGGACCTACAATGAGCAGTTCTTC.